The 14 T cell receptor beta chains presented below share a single source sample, sequenced in a study of T cell changes during pregnancy in multiple sclerosis. Antigens of these TCRs are unknown. Profiled with immunoSEQ multiplex PCR; TCRdb holds only in-frame clones, not every one. Of about 450 clones listed, roughly three fifths are singletons. Specimen: cultured CD4+ T cells. Receptors originate from a female patient with multiple sclerosis, enrolled in a pregnancy study. Some clones in this sample may be carry-over from other donors' samples.

This sequence joins TRBV2 and TRBJ2-6; 9 bases map to TRBD2. The CDR3 is 18 amino acids. V lost 4 bases to trimming and J lost 0 bases; unmatched junction nucleotides: 7. Germline V gene sequence: CDR1 SNHLY, CDR2 FYNNEI. Written as DNA, the CDR3 is TGTGCCAGCAGTGTTTCTAGCGGGGTGTCCTCTGGGGCCAACGTCCTGACTTTC. Its protein is CASSVSSGVSSGANVLTF.

The chain has TRBV5-5 and TRBJ1-2, with D unresolved. CDR1 SGHKS and CDR2 YYEKEE come from the germline V gene (reference sequence). V gave up 7 bases and J gave up 4 bases, with 23 bases separating them. This CDR3 spans 16 amino acids. The CDR3 bases are TGTGCCAGCCTCTTAGTTTTCTCGCGAAAGACCTATGGCTACACCTTC. Protein sequence: CASLLVFSRKTYGYTF.

A few counts support this clone. This chain uses TRBV11-3 with TRBJ2-5; 10 bases agree with TRBD1. The CDR3 loop spans 15 amino acids. The J segment lost 5 bases and the V segment lost 5 bases, leaving 8 bases of the junction unmatched. Per germline, CDR1 SGHNT and CDR2 YENEEA. CDR3 in DNA: TGTGCCAGCAGCCGCCGACAGGGGGCTAGGGAGACCCAGTACTTC. The encoded protein is CASSRRQGARETQYF.

The chain is built from TRBV10-3 and TRBJ2-7; D might be TRBD2 (5 bases). CDR1 and CDR2 from the germline V gene are ENHRY and SYGVKD. The CDR3 is 14 residues long. The ends were cut back, 10 bases at V and 1 base at J, with 17 bases in the middle. The CDR3 loop is CASAKGSGSYEQYF. CDR3 in DNA: TGTGCCAGTGCTAAGGGTTCGGGGTCCTACGAGCAGTACTTC.

This clone is labeled as medium-sized. V gene TRBV7-9 combines with J gene TRBJ2-3; D remains unclear. There are 12 residues in the CDR3. CDR1 and CDR2 (germline): SEHNR, FQNEAQ (reference sequence). V lost 2 bases and J 3 bases, leaving 3 bases between the germline ends. The CDR3 region is CASSLFTDTQYF. The CDR3 bases are TGTGCCAGCAGCTTATTTACAGATACGCAGTATTTT. Together with reference TRBV7-9 and TRBJ2-3, the CDR3 gives the full variable domain: DTGVSQNPRHKITKRGQNVTFRCDPISEHNRLYWYRQTLGQGPEFLTYFQNEAQLEKSRLLSDRFSAERPKGSFSTLEIQRTEQGDSAMYLCASSLFTDTQYFGPGTRLTVL.

The chain joins TRBV7-2 to TRBJ2-1; D is possibly TRBD2 (5 bases). The CDR3 consists of 15 residues. Germline CDR1 is SGHTA and CDR2 is FQGNSA. The V and J ends lost 1 base and 9 bases respectively, with 16 bases between them. The DNA of the CDR3 is TGTGCCAGCAGCTTAGAGGTACTAGATCCGGTTGAGCAGTTCTTC. Encoded protein: CASSLEVLDPVEQFF.

This clone was picked up a small number of times. The V and J genes are TRBV4-3 and TRBJ2-3, with 7 bases identical to TRBD1. Losses at the gene ends were 2 bases for V and 1 base for J; bases not matched to a gene: 6. The germline V gene has CDR1 LGHNA and CDR2 YSLEER. The CDR3 is 16 amino acids. The CDR3 region has the DNA TGCGCCAGCAGCCAAACAGGGGCAGCTCGCACAGATACGCAGTATTTT. Translated, it gives CASSQTGAARTDTQYF.

The CDR3 region has the DNA TGTGCCAGCTCACCACGCTCCTACGAGCAGTACTTC. Translated: CASSPRSYEQYF. This chain links TRBV18 with TRBJ2-7, with no clear D. Trimming pared 1 base from V and 0 bases from J, leaving 1 base between. The CDR3 sequence is 12 residues long. CDR1 KGHSH and CDR2 LQKENI come from the germline V gene.

CDR3 coding DNA: TGTGCCAGCAAGAATTACGCGAACACCGGGGAGCTGTTTTTT. As protein: CASKNYANTGELFF. V gene TRBV2 combines with J gene TRBJ2-2; unclear D gene. There are 14 residues in the CDR3. Trimming removed 7 bases at V and 0 bases at J, with 9 bases between. Germline V gene sequence: CDR1 SNHLY, CDR2 FYNNEI.

The chain recombines TRBV6-5 with TRBJ1-5; TRBD1 is a possible D gene (6 bases). V was clipped by 11 bases and J by 3 bases, with 14 bases between them. This CDR3 is built from 13 residues. Germline loops: CDR1 MNHEY, CDR2 SVGAGI. The CDR3 sequence is CAGGTGPNQPQHF. The DNA of the CDR3 is TGTGCCGGGGGTACAGGGCCCAATCAGCCCCAGCATTTT.

This clone was counted a few times. The chain links TRBV6-1 to TRBJ2-3; D gene unclear. Trimming stripped 7 bases from V and 1 base from J, with 9 bases between. CDR1 MNHNS and CDR2 SASEGT come from the germline V gene. This CDR3 is built from 13 residues. CDR3 residues: CASTPGGTDTQYF. Written as DNA, the CDR3 is TGTGCCAGCACCCCAGGAGGCACAGATACGCAGTATTTT.

The genes are TRBV5-6 and TRBJ2-7; TRBD1 matches 8 bases. Losses at the gene ends were 0 bases for V and 7 bases for J; bases not matched to a gene: 9. This CDR3 is built from 15 residues. Germline V gene lookup returns CDR1 SGHDT and CDR2 YYEEEE. The CDR3, as DNA: TGTGCCAGCAGCTTGGATCCAGGGGGCTTGAGGGAGCAGTACTTC. This sequence encodes CASSLDPGGLREQYF.

V gene TRBV21-1 combines with J gene TRBJ1-1. TRBV21-1 is assigned pseudogene status. This CDR3 has 14 residues. CDR3 loop: CASSFVATRTEAFF. In DNA form, the CDR3 reads TGTGCCAGCAGCTTCGTAGCTACACGCACTGAAGCTTTCTTT.

Judged by abundance, this clone is hyperexpanded. This sequence joins TRBV7-2 and TRBJ2-7, with TRBD1 matching over 8 bases. Per the germline V gene, CDR1 is SGHTA and CDR2 is FQGNSA. The trim removed 6 bases at V and 0 bases at J, leaving 7 bases unmatched. The CDR3 length is 15 residues. The DNA for the CDR3 is TGTGCCAGCAGTTATACGGGGACAGGCTCCTACGAGCAGTACTTC. It yields the protein CASSYTGTGSYEQYF.